This T cell receptor (beta chain) came from a study of metastatic and nonmetastatic thyroid tumors (TCRdb year 2020). In terms of the full investigation: For patients with malignant and with benign thyroid disease, the researchers compared repertoires between peripheral blood samples and tumor or nodule tissue samples.

The germline V gene (reference sequence) yields SGHKS for CDR1 and YYEKEE for CDR2. Relative to germline, V is 0 bases shorter and J is 6 bases shorter, with 13 bases between their ends. The CDR3 sequence holds 15 residues, the cysteine and phenylalanine included. Only CDR3 DNA is held: 45 bases, read in frame from base 1. Of note for this clone: The clone's antigen remains unknown. Qualities for individual bases were not recorded, and no much larger clone is one base off.

The study at large found these results: In both blood and tumor samples, TCR beta diversity was reported to be significantly higher in malignant tumors than in benign nodules.

Libraries were prepared through PCR. Instrument used: Illumina HiSeq 4000. High-throughput sequencing was used to profile the TCR beta-chain CDR3 region of each patient. From the authors' description of their analysis: Drawing on CDR3 differences between clinicopathological groups, the researchers built a classifier meant to tell apart patients with distant-metastatic papillary thyroid cancer. To measure repertoire diversity the researchers used the Shannon index, while the Morisita-Horn index served to gauge how similar the tumor and blood repertoires were. TCRdb trimmed the raw reads at Q25, called clones with MiXCR and kept productive beta chains. These V and J calls are TCRdb output, not the study's own analysis. The sample table contains about 16,000 clones; only one count was recorded for under 30% of them. The ten largest clonotypes hold roughly 13% of the sample. Before undergoing thyroid surgery, none of the patients had been given any kind of treatment. Using T-cell receptor beta sequencing, the researchers looked back retrospectively at clinical samples from patients, gathered between about 2012 and 2018.

The V gene is TRBV5-5 and the J gene is TRBJ1-5; the D gene lacks a confident call. Sequenced: adjacent normal tissue. The TCR sequence derives from a female donor with papillary thyroid cancer or a benign thyroid nodule (not recorded which). Some clones in this sample may be carry-over from other donors' samples. The nucleotides read TGTGCCAGCAGCTTGGCGCCCCAGCTAGGTCAGCCCCAGCATTTT. Its protein product is CASSLAPQLGQPQHF.